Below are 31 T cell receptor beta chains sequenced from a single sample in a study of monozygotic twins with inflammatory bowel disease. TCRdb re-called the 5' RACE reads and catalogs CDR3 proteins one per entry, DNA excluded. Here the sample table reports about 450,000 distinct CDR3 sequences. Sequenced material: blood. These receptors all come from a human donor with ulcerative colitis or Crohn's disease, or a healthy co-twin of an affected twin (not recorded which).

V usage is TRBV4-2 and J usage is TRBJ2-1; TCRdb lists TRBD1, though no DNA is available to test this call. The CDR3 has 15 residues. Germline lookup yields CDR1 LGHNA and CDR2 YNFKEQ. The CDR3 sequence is CASSQDLREYNEQFF.

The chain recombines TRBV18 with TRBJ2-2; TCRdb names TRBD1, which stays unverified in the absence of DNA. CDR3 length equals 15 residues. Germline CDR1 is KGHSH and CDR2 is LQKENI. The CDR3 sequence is CASSPGQGATGELFF.

The CDR3 here is CASSQVPGAVSYEQYF. The rearrangement uses TRBV4-1 and TRBJ2-7. CDR1 is MGHRA and CDR2 is YSYEKL in the germline V gene. This CDR3 is built from 16 residues.

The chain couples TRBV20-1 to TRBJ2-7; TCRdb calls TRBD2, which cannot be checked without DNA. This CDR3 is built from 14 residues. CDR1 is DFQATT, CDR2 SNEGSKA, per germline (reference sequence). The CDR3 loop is CSAIVAGEIYEQYF.

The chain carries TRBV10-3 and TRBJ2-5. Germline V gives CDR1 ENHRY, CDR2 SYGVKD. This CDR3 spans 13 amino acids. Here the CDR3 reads CAIALTYQETQYF.

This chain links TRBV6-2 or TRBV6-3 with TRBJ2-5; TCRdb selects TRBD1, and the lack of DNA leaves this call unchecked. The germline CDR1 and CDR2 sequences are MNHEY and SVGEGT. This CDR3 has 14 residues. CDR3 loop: CASSFRQVVETQYF.

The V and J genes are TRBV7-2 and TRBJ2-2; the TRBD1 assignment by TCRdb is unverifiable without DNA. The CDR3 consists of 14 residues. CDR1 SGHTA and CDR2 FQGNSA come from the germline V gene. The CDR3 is CASSLMGQGNELFF.

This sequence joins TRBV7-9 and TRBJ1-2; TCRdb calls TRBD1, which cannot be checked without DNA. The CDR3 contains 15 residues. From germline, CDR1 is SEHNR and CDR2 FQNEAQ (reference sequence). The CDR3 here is CASSLSSTVNYGYTF. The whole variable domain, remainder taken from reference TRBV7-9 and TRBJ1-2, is DTGVSQNPRHKITKRGQNVTFRCDPISEHNRLYWYRQTLGQGPEFLTYFQNEAQLEKSRLLSDRFSAERPKGSFSTLEIQRTEQGDSAMYLCASSLSSTVNYGYTFGSGTRLTVV.

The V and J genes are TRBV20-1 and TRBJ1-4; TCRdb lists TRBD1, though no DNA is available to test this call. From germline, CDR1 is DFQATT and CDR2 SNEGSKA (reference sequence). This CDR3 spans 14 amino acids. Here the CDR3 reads CSARKGLGAEKLFF.

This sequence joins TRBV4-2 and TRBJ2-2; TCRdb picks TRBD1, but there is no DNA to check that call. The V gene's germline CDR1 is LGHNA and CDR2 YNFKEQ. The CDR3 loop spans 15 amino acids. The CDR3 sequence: CASSREGSNSGELFF.

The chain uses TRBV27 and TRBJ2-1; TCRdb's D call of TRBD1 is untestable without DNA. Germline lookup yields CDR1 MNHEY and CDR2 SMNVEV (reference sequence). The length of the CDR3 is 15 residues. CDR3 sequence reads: CASSLSSQGAAEQFF.

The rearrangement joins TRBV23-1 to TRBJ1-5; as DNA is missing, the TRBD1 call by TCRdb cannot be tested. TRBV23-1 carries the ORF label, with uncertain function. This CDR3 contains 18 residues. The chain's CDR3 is CASSQSKSPRGQNQPQHF.

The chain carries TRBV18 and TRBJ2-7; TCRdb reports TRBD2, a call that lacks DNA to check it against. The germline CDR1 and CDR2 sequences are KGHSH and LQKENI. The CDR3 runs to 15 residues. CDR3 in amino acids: CASSPGVVTTYEQYF. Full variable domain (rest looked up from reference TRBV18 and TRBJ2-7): NAGVMQNPRHLVRRRGQEARLRCSPMKGHSHVYWYRQLPEEGLKFMVYLQKENIIDESGMPKERFSAEFPKEGPSILRIQQVVRGDSAAYFCASSPGVVTTYEQYFGPGTRLTVT.

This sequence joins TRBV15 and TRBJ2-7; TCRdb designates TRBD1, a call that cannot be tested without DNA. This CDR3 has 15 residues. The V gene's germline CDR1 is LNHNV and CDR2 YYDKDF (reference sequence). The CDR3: CATSREQGIAYEQYF.

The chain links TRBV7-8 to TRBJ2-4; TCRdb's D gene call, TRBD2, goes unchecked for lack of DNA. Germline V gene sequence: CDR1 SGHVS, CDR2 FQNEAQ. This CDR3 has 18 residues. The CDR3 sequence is CASSLVSGTSGRGDIQYF.

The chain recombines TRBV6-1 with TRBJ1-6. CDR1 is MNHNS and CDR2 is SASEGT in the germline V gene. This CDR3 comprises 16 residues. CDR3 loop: CASKGDKRGRNSPLHF.

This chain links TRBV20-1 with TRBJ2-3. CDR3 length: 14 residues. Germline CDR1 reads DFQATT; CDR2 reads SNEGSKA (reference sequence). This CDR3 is CSADPRGSTDTQYF.

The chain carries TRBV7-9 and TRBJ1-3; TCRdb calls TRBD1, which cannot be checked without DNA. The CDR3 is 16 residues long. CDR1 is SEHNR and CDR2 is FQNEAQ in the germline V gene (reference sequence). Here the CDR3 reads CASSSAGGFLGNTIYF. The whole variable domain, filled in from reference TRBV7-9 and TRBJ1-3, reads DTGVSQNPRHKITKRGQNVTFRCDPISEHNRLYWYRQTLGQGPEFLTYFQNEAQLEKSRLLSDRFSAERPKGSFSTLEIQRTEQGDSAMYLCASSSAGGFLGNTIYFGEGSWLTVV.

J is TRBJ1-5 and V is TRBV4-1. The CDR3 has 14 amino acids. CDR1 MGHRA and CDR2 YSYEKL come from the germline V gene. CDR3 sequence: CASSPSRSNQPQHF.

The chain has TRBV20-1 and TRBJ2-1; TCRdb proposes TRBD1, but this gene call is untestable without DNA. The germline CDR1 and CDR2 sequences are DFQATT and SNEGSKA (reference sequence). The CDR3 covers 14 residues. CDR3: CSAPTPTGLDEQFF.

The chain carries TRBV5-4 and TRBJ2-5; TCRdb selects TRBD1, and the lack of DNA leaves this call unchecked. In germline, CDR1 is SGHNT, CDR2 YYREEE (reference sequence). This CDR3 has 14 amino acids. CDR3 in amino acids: CASSPGGTQETQYF.

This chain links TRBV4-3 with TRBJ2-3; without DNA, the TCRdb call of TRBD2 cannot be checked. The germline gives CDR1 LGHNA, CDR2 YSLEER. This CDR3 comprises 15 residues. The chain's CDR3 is CASSQTRGGIDTQYF.

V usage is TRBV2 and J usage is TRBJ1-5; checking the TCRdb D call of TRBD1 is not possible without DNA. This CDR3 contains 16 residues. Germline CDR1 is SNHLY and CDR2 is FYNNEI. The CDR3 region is CASRLDIATVNQPQHF.

The CDR3 loop reads CSARRTGVPGELFF. The chain carries TRBV20-1 and TRBJ2-2; TCRdb's assignment of TRBD1 cannot be checked, as there is no DNA. Germline V gives CDR1 DFQATT, CDR2 SNEGSKA (reference sequence). The CDR3 has 14 amino acids.

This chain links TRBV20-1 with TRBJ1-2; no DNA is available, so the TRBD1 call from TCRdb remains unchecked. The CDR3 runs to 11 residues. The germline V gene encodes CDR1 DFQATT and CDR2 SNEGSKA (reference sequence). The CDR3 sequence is CSAPGLGGYTF.

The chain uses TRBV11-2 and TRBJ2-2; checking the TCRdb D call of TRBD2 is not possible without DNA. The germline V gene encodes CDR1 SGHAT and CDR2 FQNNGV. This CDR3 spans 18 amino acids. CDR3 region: CASSLRGMGGRNTGELFF.

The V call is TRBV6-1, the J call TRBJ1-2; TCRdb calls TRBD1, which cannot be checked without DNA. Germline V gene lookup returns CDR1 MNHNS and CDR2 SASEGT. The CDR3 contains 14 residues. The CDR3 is CASSPYRAGYGYTF.

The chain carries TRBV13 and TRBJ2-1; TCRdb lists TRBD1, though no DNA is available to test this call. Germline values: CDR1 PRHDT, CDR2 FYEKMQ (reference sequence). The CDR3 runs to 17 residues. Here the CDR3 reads CASSSLTGQGSLHEQFF.

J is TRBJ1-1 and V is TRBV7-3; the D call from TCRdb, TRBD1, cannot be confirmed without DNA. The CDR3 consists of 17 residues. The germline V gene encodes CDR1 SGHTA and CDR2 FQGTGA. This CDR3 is CASSLGVTGCLNTEAFF.

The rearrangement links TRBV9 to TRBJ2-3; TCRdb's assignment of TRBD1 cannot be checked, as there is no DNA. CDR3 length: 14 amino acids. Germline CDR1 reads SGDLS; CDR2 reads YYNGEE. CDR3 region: CASSEWGSTDTQYF.

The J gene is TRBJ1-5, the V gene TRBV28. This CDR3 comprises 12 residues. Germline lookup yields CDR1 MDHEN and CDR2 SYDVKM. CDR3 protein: CASRYSNQPQHF.